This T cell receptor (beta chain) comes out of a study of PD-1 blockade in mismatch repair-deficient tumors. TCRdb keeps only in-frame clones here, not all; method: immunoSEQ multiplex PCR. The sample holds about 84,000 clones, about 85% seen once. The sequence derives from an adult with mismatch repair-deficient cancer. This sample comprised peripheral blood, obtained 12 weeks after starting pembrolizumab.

The CDR3, as DNA: TGTGCCAGCAGCTCGAGAACAGGGGAGGGGACCCAGTACTTC. It yields the protein CASSSRTGEGTQYF. The rearrangement uses TRBV9 and TRBJ2-5; D possibly matches TRBD1 or TRBD2 (7 bases each). Trimming shortened V by 4 bases and J by 7 bases, and 17 bases separated the two germline ends. The CDR3 has 14 amino acids. Germline CDR1 reads SGDLS; CDR2 reads YYNGEE. Combining the CDR3 with reference TRBV9 and TRBJ2-5 gives the whole variable domain DSGVTQTPKHLITATGQRVTLRCSPRSGDLSVYWYQQSLDQGLQFLIQYYNGEERAKGNILERFSAQQFPDLHSELNLSSLELGDSALYFCASSSRTGEGTQYFGPGTRLLVL.